The rows below give T cell receptor beta chains drawn from one sample of a study of siplizumab effects on memory and regulatory T cells. Sequencing was performed with immunoSEQ multiplex PCR; in TCRdb, only in-frame clones are kept and a portion is missing. This repertoire shows 70,000 to 90,000 clones, about nine tenths found once; its top ten account for about 15%. The sample was CD4+ T cells sorted from blood. Receptors were obtained from a human donor in good health. Each CDR3 is given without its conserved first and last residue. A D gene is named only where the DNA matches it firmly.

v_call	d_call	cdr3_aa
TRBV18	NA	ASSGPDTQY
TRBV16	TRBD1	ASSRRGLTGELF
TRBV4-1	NA	ASSQVGGGRKNIQY
TRBV6-6	NA	ASSYDWRTSQETQY
TRBV5-1	TRBD1	ASSQQGNEKTQY
TRBV28	NA	ASLDRNNEKLF
TRBV5-1	NA	ASSLGGADEQF
TRBV2	NA	ASKSPTANYGYT
TRBV19	NA	ASRSILNTEAF
TRBV5-5	TRBD1	ASSWDRVNTEAF
TRBV4-2	TRBD1	ASSRAQQGQDGYT
TRBV13	TRBD1	ASSRDRGYEQY
TRBV21-1	NA	ASSKEKYNEQF
TRBV10-3	NA	AISGRNNEKLF
TRBV2	TRBD1	ASSPTGRETQY
TRBV6-1	NA	ASSKKGSAYEQY
TRBV7-3	NA	ASSRGLGNEQF
TRBV4-1	NA	ASSQDMDGLGYT
TRBV7-8	NA	ASSPSIYEQY
TRBV10-3	NA	AIREAEGTDTQY
TRBV19	NA	ASSIQGLSNTGELF
TRBV5-1	TRBD2	ASSLVGKASGRILSYNEQF
TRBV13	NA	ASSFGSSGNTIY
TRBV4-2	NA	ASSQLGVDSYEQY
TRBV7-2	NA	ASSFSGTVQETQY
TRBV6-5	TRBD1	ASSYSGQGAYEQF
TRBV25-1	NA	ASSETRLPY
TRBV29-1	NA	SIRRKTDSSYEQY
TRBV4-2	NA	ASSPGRQGTEAF
TRBV5-1	TRBD2	ASSLLHAGGDEQY
TRBV18	NA	ASSPLRSGTGELF
TRBV6-1	NA	ASIVAVTRGNTIY
TRBV20-1	NA	SATGVGGYT
TRBV7-9	TRBD2	ASSRLSGRVYEQY
TRBV28	NA	ASSLGAQIREAF
TRBV19	NA	ASSRYNEQF
TRBV5-1	NA	ASSWAGGGRLY
TRBV30	NA	AWSLEPPYEQY